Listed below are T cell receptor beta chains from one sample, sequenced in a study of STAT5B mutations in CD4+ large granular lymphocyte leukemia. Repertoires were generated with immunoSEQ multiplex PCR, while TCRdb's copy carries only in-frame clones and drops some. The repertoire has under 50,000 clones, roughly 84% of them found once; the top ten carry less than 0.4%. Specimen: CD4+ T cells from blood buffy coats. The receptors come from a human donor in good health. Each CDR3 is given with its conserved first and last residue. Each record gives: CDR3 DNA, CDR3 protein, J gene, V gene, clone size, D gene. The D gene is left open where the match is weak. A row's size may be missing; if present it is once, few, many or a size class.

CDR3 DNA: TGTGCCAGCAGTGAATTTGGTAATCAGCCCCAGCATTTT
CDR3 protein: CASSEFGNQPQHF
J gene: TRBJ1-5
V gene: TRBV6-1
clone size: .
D gene: .

CDR3 DNA: TGTGCCAGCAGCTTATCCACTGGCACAGATTATAGCAATCAGCCCCAGCATTTT
CDR3 protein: CASSLSTGTDYSNQPQHF
J gene: TRBJ1-5
V gene: TRBV5-6
clone size: .
D gene: .

CDR3 DNA: TGTGCCAGCCATCAGGCATTTTCCTACGAGCAGTACTTC
CDR3 protein: CASHQAFSYEQYF
J gene: TRBJ2-7
V gene: TRBV28
clone size: .
D gene: .

CDR3 DNA: TGTGCCAGCAGTTCCGGACAGGGGAGAGCTGAAGCTTTCTTT
CDR3 protein: CASSSGQGRAEAFF
J gene: TRBJ1-1
V gene: TRBV28
clone size: .
D gene: TRBD1

CDR3 DNA: TGTGCCAGCAGTGAACGGGTGGATGAGCAGTTCTTC
CDR3 protein: CASSERVDEQFF
J gene: TRBJ2-1
V gene: TRBV6-1
clone size: once
D gene: .

CDR3 DNA: TGTGCCAGCAGCACCAGCAACTCGAACACTGAAGCTTTCTTT
CDR3 protein: CASSTSNSNTEAFF
J gene: TRBJ1-1
V gene: TRBV6-6
clone size: .
D gene: .

CDR3 DNA: TGTGCCAGCAACCTATTAGGCACGGGGAGTGAAAAACTGTTTTTT
CDR3 protein: CASNLLGTGSEKLFF
J gene: TRBJ1-4
V gene: TRBV28
clone size: .
D gene: .

CDR3 DNA: TGTGCCAGCAGCGTAGAGGGTGGGGATGAGCAGTTCTTC
CDR3 protein: CASSVEGGDEQFF
J gene: TRBJ2-1
V gene: TRBV9
clone size: .
D gene: .

CDR3 DNA: TGTGCCAGCAGCTTAGAAAGGCCCCACTATAATTCACCCCTCCACTTT
CDR3 protein: CASSLERPHYNSPLHF
J gene: TRBJ1-6
V gene: TRBV7-2
clone size: .
D gene: .

CDR3 DNA: TGTGCCAGCAGCTCGACAGGGATGGAGGGGAGCAATCAGCCCCAGCATTTT
CDR3 protein: CASSSTGMEGSNQPQHF
J gene: TRBJ1-5
V gene: TRBV25-1
clone size: .
D gene: TRBD1

CDR3 DNA: TGTGCCAGCAGCTTGGCGGGGGTGACTTTTGATGAGCAGTTCTTC
CDR3 protein: CASSLAGVTFDEQFF
J gene: TRBJ2-1
V gene: TRBV7-3
clone size: .
D gene: TRBD2

CDR3 DNA: TGCGCCAGCAGCCAAGACAAAGCTAGTTGGAGCTCCTACGAGCAGTACTTC
CDR3 protein: CASSQDKASWSSYEQYF
J gene: TRBJ2-7
V gene: TRBV4-1
clone size: .
D gene: .

CDR3 DNA: TGTGCCAGCAGCTTGTCCACCGGGACTTACTACGAGCAGTACTTC
CDR3 protein: CASSLSTGTYYEQYF
J gene: TRBJ2-7
V gene: TRBV11-2
clone size: .
D gene: .